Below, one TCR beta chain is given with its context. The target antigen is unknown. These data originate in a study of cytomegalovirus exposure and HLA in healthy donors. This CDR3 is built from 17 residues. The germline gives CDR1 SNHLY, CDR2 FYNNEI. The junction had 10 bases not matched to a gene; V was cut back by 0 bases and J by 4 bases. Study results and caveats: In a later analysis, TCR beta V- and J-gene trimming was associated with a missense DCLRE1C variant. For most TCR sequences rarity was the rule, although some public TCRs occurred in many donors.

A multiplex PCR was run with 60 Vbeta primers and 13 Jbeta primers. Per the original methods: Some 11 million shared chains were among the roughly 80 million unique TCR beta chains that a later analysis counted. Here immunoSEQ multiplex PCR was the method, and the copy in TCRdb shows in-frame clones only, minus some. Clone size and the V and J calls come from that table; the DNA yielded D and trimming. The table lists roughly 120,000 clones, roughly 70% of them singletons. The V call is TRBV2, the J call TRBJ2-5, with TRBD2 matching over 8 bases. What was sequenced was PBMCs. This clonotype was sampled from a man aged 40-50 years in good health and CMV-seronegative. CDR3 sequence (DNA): TGTGCCAGCAGTGAAGCGCTTCGGGGGGGGACCAGAGAGACCCAGTACTTC. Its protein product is CASSEALRGGTRETQYF.